The text below deals with one TCR beta chain. This sample is part of a study of blood T cell repertoires in COVID-19. Study background: Sites across the United States, Italy and Spain contributed samples from acute and convalescent COVID-19. PBMCs, B-cell-depleted T cells, or T cells were the source of the cDNA or gDNA that made up the material.

TCRdb keeps only in-frame clones here, not all; method: immunoSEQ multiplex PCR. The table has 250,000 or so clones, roughly 90% seen once. CDR1 GTSNPN and CDR2 SVGIG come from the germline V gene (reference sequence). The CDR3 length is 14 residues. Trimming cost V 1 base and J 3 bases; bases outside gene matches: 5. This sequence joins TRBV30 and TRBJ2-7; 8 bases agree with TRBD2. The sample consisted of peripheral blood. The source of this sequence is a man in his fifties or sixties with acute or convalescent COVID-19. The CDR3 DNA reads as TGTGCCTGGAGTGGTTCTAGCGGGTACTACGAGCAGTACTTC. This translates into CAWSGSSGYYEQYF.